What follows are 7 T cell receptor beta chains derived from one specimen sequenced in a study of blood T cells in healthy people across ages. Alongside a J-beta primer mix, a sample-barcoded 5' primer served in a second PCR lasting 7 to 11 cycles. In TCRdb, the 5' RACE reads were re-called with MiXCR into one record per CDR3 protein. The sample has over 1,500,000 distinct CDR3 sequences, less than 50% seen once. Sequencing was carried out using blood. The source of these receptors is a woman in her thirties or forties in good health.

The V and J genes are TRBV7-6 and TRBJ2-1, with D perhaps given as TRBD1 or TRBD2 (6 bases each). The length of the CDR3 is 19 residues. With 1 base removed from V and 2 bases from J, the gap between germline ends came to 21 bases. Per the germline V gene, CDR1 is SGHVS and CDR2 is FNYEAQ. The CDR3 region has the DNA TGTGCCAGCAGCTTAGGGGACCGAGCCGGGGGCAACCCCTACAATGAGCAGTTCTTC. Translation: CASSLGDRAGGNPYNEQFF.

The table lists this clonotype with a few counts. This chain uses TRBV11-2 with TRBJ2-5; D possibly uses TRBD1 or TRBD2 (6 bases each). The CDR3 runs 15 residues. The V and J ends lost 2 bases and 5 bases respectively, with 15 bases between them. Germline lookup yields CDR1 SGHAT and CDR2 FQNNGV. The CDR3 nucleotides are TGTGCCAGCAGCTTAACTAGACTAGGGGGGGAGACCCAGTACTTC. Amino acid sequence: CASSLTRLGGETQYF.

CDR3 in amino acids: CASSLGVLQPQHF. The CDR3 coding sequence is TGTGCCAGCAGTTTAGGGGTATTACAGCCCCAGCATTTT. The rearrangement joins TRBV12-3 or TRBV12-4 to TRBJ1-5; D gene uncertain. The CDR3 totals 13 residues. V shed 1 base and J shed 7 bases, with 8 bases lying between them.

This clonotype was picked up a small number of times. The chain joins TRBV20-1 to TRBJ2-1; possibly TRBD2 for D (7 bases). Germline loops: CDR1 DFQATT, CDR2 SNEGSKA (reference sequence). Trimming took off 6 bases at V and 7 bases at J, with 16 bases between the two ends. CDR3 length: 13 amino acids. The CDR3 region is CSAPGEGENEQFF. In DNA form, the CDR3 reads TGCAGTGCCCCCGGGGAGGGGGAGAATGAGCAGTTCTTC.

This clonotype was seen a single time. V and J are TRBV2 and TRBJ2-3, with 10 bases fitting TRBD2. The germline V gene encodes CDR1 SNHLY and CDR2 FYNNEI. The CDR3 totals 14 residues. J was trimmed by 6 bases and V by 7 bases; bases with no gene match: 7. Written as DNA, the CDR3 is TGTGCCAGCAAACCCGAACTAGCGGGGGATACGCAGTATTTT. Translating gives CASKPELAGDTQYF.

This chain's CDR3 is CAISPSGDNTDTQYF. The DNA for the CDR3 is TGTGCCATCAGCCCTAGCGGGGACAACACAGATACGCAGTATTTT. V gene TRBV10-3 combines with J gene TRBJ2-3; TRBD2 agrees at 9 bases. The V gene end was trimmed by 6 bases and the J gene end by 2 bases; junction bases not matched to a gene: 6. This CDR3 region has 15 residues. Germline V gives CDR1 ENHRY, CDR2 SYGVKD.

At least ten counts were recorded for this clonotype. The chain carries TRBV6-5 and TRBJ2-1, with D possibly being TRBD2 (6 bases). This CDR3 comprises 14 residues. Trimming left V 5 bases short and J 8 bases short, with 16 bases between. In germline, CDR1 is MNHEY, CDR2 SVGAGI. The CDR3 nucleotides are TGTGCCAGCAGTCACGGGCCCGGAGGGGATGAGCAGTTCTTC. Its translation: CASSHGPGGDEQFF.